This entry lists 9 T cell receptor beta chains sequenced from one sample in a study of Tregs in tolerant kidney transplant recipients. The repertoire was sequenced with immunoSEQ multiplex PCR; TCRdb's copy has only in-frame clones and lacks some. Among fewer than 70,000 clones listed, about four fifths were seen once. Sequencing was performed on CD4+ T cells from blood. All receptors come from a human donor in good health.

The chain joins TRBV19 to TRBJ2-7; perhaps D is TRBD1 or TRBD2 (6 bases each). CDR3 length equals 15 residues. The V gene lost 8 bases and the J gene lost 2 bases, with 19 bases spanning the gap. Per germline, CDR1 LNHDA and CDR2 SQIVND (reference sequence). CDR3 amino acids: CASSPRGLLAYEQYF. For the CDR3, the DNA is TGTGCCAGTTCCCCCAGGGGACTGTTAGCCTACGAGCAGTACTTC.

This clone was detected only once. The chain recombines TRBV10-2 with TRBJ2-1; a possible D gene is TRBD2 (6 bases). The CDR3 sequence is 15 residues long. Trimming cost V 7 bases and J 0 bases, with 13 bases left between them. The germline CDR1 and CDR2 sequences are WSHSY and SAAADI. The CDR3 protein is CASTITSSSYNEQFF. The CDR3 DNA is TGCGCCAGCACCATAACTAGCAGCTCCTACAATGAGCAGTTCTTC.

This clone was counted once. The rearrangement links TRBV28 to TRBJ1-1, with unresolved D. The V and J ends lost 6 bases and 4 bases respectively, with 21 bases between them. The CDR3 spans 16 residues. In germline, CDR1 is MDHEN, CDR2 SYDVKM. CDR3 sequence: CASSRKFRDFLTEAFF. In nucleotides, the CDR3 is TGTGCCAGCAGCCGAAAGTTCCGGGATTTCCTCACTGAAGCTTTCTTT.

The CDR3 nucleotides are TGTGCCAGCAGCAAAGACAGGGGCGCCAAAAACATTCAGTACTTC. This gives the protein CASSKDRGAKNIQYF. The gene calls are TRBV21-1 and TRBJ2-4; no DNA check was done on the table's D call, TRBD1. TRBV21-1 is recorded as a pseudogene. This CDR3 is 15 amino acids long.

The chain employs TRBV7-9 and TRBJ2-3, with D possibly TRBD1 on 5 matching bases. The CDR3 loop spans 17 amino acids. Germline V gene lookup returns CDR1 SEHNR and CDR2 FQNEAQ (reference sequence). The V and J ends lost 2 bases and 1 base respectively, with 16 bases between them. The CDR3 DNA sequence: TGTGCCAGCAGCTTAAGAACCGCGAAAGGGGGCACAGATACGCAGTATTTT. This translates into CASSLRTAKGGTDTQYF. Combining the CDR3 with reference TRBV7-9 and TRBJ2-3 gives the whole variable domain DTGVSQNPRHKITKRGQNVTFRCDPISEHNRLYWYRQTLGQGPEFLTYFQNEAQLEKSRLLSDRFSAERPKGSFSTLEIQRTEQGDSAMYLCASSLRTAKGGTDTQYFGPGTRLTVL.

This clone was detected only once. This chain connects TRBV5-4 to TRBJ2-7; 8 bases fit TRBD2. The CDR3 consists of 15 residues. Looked up from germline, CDR1 is SGHNT and CDR2 is YYREEE (reference sequence). The V and J ends lost 6 bases and 1 base, in that order; junction bases with no gene match: 9. In DNA, the CDR3 is TGTGCCAGCAAATTCGGCGGGGGGCTGTCCTACGAGCAGTACTTC. Residues: CASKFGGGLSYEQYF.

The CDR3 loop is CATSRDHSAVGEQYF. The CDR3 DNA is TGTGCCACCAGCAGAGATCATTCGGCGGTCGGCGAGCAGTACTTC. The rearrangement joins TRBV15 to TRBJ2-7, with D hard to call. Per the germline V gene, CDR1 is LNHNV and CDR2 is YYDKDF (reference sequence). CDR3 length equals 15 residues. Trimming left V 0 bases short and J 6 bases short, with 15 bases between.

The rearrangement uses TRBV5-4 and TRBJ2-5, with 11 positions matching TRBD2. The CDR3 contains 15 residues. Germline trimming cut 0 bases from V and 7 bases from J; bases unmatched to any gene: 5. Germline-derived CDR1 and CDR2 are SGHNT and YYREEE (reference sequence). This CDR3 is CASSLVAGGPGTQYF. DNA of the CDR3: TGTGCCAGCAGCTTGGTAGCGGGGGGGCCGGGGACCCAGTACTTC.

This CDR3 is CASSLVSEYEQYF. CDR3 in DNA: TGTGCCAGCAGCTTGGTAAGCGAGTACGAGCAGTACTTC. The gene calls are TRBV5-5 and TRBJ2-7; D is unresolved. Per the germline V gene, CDR1 is SGHKS and CDR2 is YYEKEE (reference sequence). CDR3 size: 13 residues. V gave up 0 bases and J gave up 4 bases, with 8 bases separating them. The variable domain in full, with the rest retrieved from reference TRBV5-5 and TRBJ2-7, is DAGVTQSPTHLIKTRGQQVTLRCSPISGHKSVSWYQQVLGQGPQFIFQYYEKEERGRGNFPDRFSARQFPNYSSELNVNALLLGDSALYLCASSLVSEYEQYFGPGTRLTVT.